The sequence of this T cell receptor (beta chain) was determined in a study of beta chain features in type 1 diabetes. Study information: What patients shared with healthy donors was a similar profile of age, gender and cell yields.

Trimming cost V 5 bases and J 0 bases, with 10 bases left between them. Germline assignment: CDR1 SSHAT and CDR2 FNYEAQ (reference sequence). The CDR3 spans 15 residues. Expressed TCRB transcripts were sequenced after all isolated RNA was converted to cDNA. This table comes from immunoSEQ multiplex PCR, and its TCRdb copy is limited to in-frame clones, with some not included. The top ten hold approximately 0.021% of the sample, which has under 300,000 clones, approximately 15% seen once. A heparinised blood draw that averaged around 110 mL was obtained once from each donor. By way of CD45RO/CCR7/CD25/CD127/CD95/CD27, the CD4+ regulatory, stem cell-like memory, central memory and naive cells were sorted. Study-wide findings and caveats: Patients with Type 1 diabetes showed moderately but significantly shorter TCRB CDR3s in all four CD4+ subsets.

This clone was found a few times. The antigen is undetermined. V and J are TRBV7-7 and TRBJ2-2; D might be TRBD1 (7 bases). The sequence came from a man aged 25 to 40 with type 1 diabetes. Sequences were obtained from naive CD4+ T cells from blood. The CDR3 here is CASSQGGANTGELFF. The CDR3 nucleotides are TGTGCCAGCAGCCAGGGGGGCGCGAACACCGGGGAGCTGTTTTTT. The whole variable domain, remainder taken from reference TRBV7-7 and TRBJ2-2, is GAGVSQSPRYKVTKRGQDVTLRCDPISSHATLYWYQQALGQGPEFLTYFNYEAQPDKSGLPSDRFSAERPEGSISTLTIQRTEQRDSAMYRCASSQGGANTGELFFGEGSRLTVL.